This TCR beta chain was observed in a study of blood T cell repertoires in COVID-19. For the study at large: The United States, Italy and Spain were the sources of the acute and convalescent COVID-19 samples. PBMCs, B-cell-depleted T cells, or T cells provided the cDNA or gDNA that made up the material.

In the original analysis: Scientists estimated how many nucleated cells there were by amplifying reference gene primers. The repertoire was sequenced with immunoSEQ multiplex PCR; TCRdb's copy has only in-frame clones and lacks some. The V and J calls and clone size are taken from that table; D and trimming were inferred from the DNA. The data contain some 250,000 clones, roughly 91% of them singletons. V dropped 2 bases and J dropped 8 bases, with 18 bases sitting between them. Germline CDR1 GTSNPN, CDR2 SVGIG (reference sequence). CDR3 size: 15 residues. Material for sequencing was peripheral blood. The chain has TRBV30 and TRBJ1-4; D gene ambiguous. This sequence originates from a woman aged 40 to 50 who had recovered from COVID-19. The CDR3 DNA is TGTGCCTGGAGTACCGGACCGGGAGCATTGGAAAAACTGTTTTTT. It yields the protein CAWSTGPGALEKLFF.